This T cell receptor (beta chain) came from a study of CD8 T cells in Susac syndrome. Trimming removed 3 bases from V and 6 bases from J, with 12 bases in between. Germline CDR1 and CDR2: SNHLY and FYNNEI. CDR3 length equals 14 residues. The authors carried out high-throughput sequencing of TCR beta. They applied it to CD8+ and CD4+ T cells obtained from blood. Random hexamers primed reverse transcription of about 0.5 to 1 ug RNA. A single record per CDR3 protein comes from TCRdb applying MiXCR to the immunoSEQ multiplex PCR reads. This table has approximately 140,000 distinct CDR3 sequences, roughly 80% appearing once.

The material sequenced was CD8+ T cells from PBMCs. This receptor was identified in a human donor with multiple sclerosis. The V gene is TRBV2, the J gene TRBJ2-1; no definite D call. For the CDR3, the DNA is TGTGCCAGCAGTGACGCAGGCCTCCCCAATGAGCAGTTCTTC. As protein: CASSDAGLPNEQFF. The full variable domain, its missing parts supplied by reference TRBV2 and TRBJ2-1, is EPEVTQTPSHQVTQMGQEVILRCVPISNHLYFYWYRQILGQKVEFLVSFYNNEISEKSEIFDDQFSVERPDGSNFTLKIRSTKLEDSAMYFCASSDAGLPNEQFFGPGTRLTVL.